These T cell receptor beta chains were read from a single sample in a study of regulatory T cells in long-lasting Graves disease. TCRdb redid the calling of the multiplex PCR reads with MiXCR, one entry per CDR3 protein. The data hold 360,000 or so distinct CDR3 sequences, with roughly 17% observed a single time. The same specimen was also included in a second study, on T cells in Graves' hyperthyroidism and ophthalmopathy.

Specimen: peripheral blood mononuclear cells (PBMCs), collected at new diagnosis, from a patient treated with antithyroid drugs. The source is a woman aged 18-29 years with Graves disease. The CDR3 runs from the conserved cysteine through the conserved F or W.

j_call,v_call,cdr3_aa
TRBJ2-1,TRBV13,CASSLFRAYNEQFF
TRBJ2-2,TRBV19,CASKERRNTGELFF
TRBJ1-1,TRBV30,CAWTRQAGSTEAFF
TRBJ1-4,TRBV28,CASSLLDSWDNEKLFF
TRBJ2-1,TRBV5-6,CASSSMTAYNEQFF
TRBJ2-5,TRBV28,CASSLRAGVETQYF
TRBJ2-3,TRBV5-1,CASSSTDGTDTQYF
TRBJ2-7,TRBV7-9,CASSRPGTGVEQYF
TRBJ2-3,TRBV20-1,CSARDRWGTSGRASTDTQYF
TRBJ1-5,TRBV6-2/TRBV6-3,CASSKGYPNQPQHF
TRBJ2-1,TRBV5-1,CASSWTGGDEQFF
TRBJ2-7,TRBV20-1,CSARDGYEQYF
TRBJ1-2,TRBV27,CASSFSRNDAYTF
TRBJ2-3,TRBV30,CAWRGVGDTQYF
TRBJ1-2,TRBV6-1,CASARAGDGYGYTF
TRBJ2-1,TRBV20-1,CSASASGRFRGEQFF
TRBJ2-7,TRBV28,CASSLSTGGVVYEQYF
TRBJ2-2,TRBV2,CASSGLAETGELVF
TRBJ2-3,TRBV4-1,CASSYTSGRPDTQYF
TRBJ1-1,TRBV12-3/TRBV12-4,CASSLTGGKNTEAFF
TRBJ1-5,TRBV20-1,CSARGQPSPNQPQHF
TRBJ1-2,TRBV11-3,CASSLVGSRSEGYTF
TRBJ2-7,TRBV20-1,CSARNPSYEQYF